The present entry profiles one TCR beta chain with its context. Antigen unknown. Libraries were prepared by immunoSEQ multiplex PCR; TCRdb keeps only in-frame clonotypes and omits some of them. The data show some 14,000 clones, with more than 85% seen just once and 0.92% held by the top ten. This specimen belongs to a study of blood T cell dynamics during melanoma immunotherapy. Overall study findings and caveats: Clones driving repertoire changes may be melanoma-specific or general immune activation.

CDR1 is LGHNA, CDR2 YNFKEQ, per germline. The V gene lost 0 bases and the J gene lost 5 bases, with 10 bases spanning the gap. This CDR3 contains 15 residues. Time point here: week 3, after first cycle of checkpoint inhibitor. Disease control meant complete response, partial response or stable disease at 12 weeks. This chain connects TRBV4-2 to TRBJ1-4, with D tentatively TRBD1 (5 bases). This receptor was identified in a human donor with melanoma. Sequenced here: blood, sampled from a patient treated with checkpoint blockade. This CDR3 is CASSQDKGKNEKLFF. In DNA, the CDR3 is TGTGCCAGCAGCCAAGATAAGGGGAAAAATGAAAAACTGTTTTTT.